This T cell receptor (beta chain) was found in a study of blood T cell repertoires in COVID-19. Study summary: COVID-19 samples, acute and convalescent, were from the United States, Italy and Spain. T cells, B-cell-depleted T cells, or PBMCs supplied cDNA or gDNA.

Study members were between about 18 and 95 years old and lived in 20 to 25 US regions. This CDR3 has 13 residues. Germline V lookup: CDR1 LGHDT, CDR2 YNNKEL (reference sequence). V was shortened by 0 bases and J by 2 bases, with 2 bases between the two germline ends. Study processing details: Reference gene primer amplification yielded estimated nucleated cell counts. Repertoires were generated with immunoSEQ multiplex PCR, while TCRdb's copy carries only in-frame clones and drops some. The V and J calls and clone size come from that table; D and trimming were worked out from the DNA. Among over 350,000 clones, approximately 90% were seen once, and the ten largest hold about 0.86%.

Source material: PBMCs or T cells enriched from blood (not recorded which). The rearrangement links TRBV3-1 (or the pseudogene TRBV3-2) to TRBJ1-3; D is ambiguous. The source of this sequence is a middle-aged woman who had been exposed to COVID-19. The CDR3 bases are TGTGCCAGCAGCCAAGATACTGGAAACACCATATATTTT. Translated: CASSQDTGNTIYF.